Listed below are T cell receptor beta chains from one sample, sequenced in a study of cytomegalovirus exposure and HLA in healthy donors. Clones were read by immunoSEQ multiplex PCR, and TCRdb kept only the in-frame ones, dropping some. The sample contains about 97,000 clones, roughly 80% of which appear only once. Sequenced: PBMCs. Source of these receptors: a male donor in good health and CMV-seropositive. The CDR3 runs from the conserved cysteine through the conserved F or W. Fields, in order: clone size, V gene, D gene, J gene, CDR3 DNA, CDR3 protein. A D gene is named only where the DNA matches it firmly. Size tells how often a clone was seen (once, few, many) or the class of an expanded clone, and some rows leave it out.

abundance: -; v_gene: TRBV28; d_gene: TRBD1; j_gene: TRBJ1-2; CDR3nt: TGTGCCAGCAGGAGCGGACAGGGAAAAGGTGGCTACACCTTC; CDR3aa: CASRSGQGKGGYTF
abundance: -; v_gene: TRBV28; d_gene: TRBD2; j_gene: TRBJ2-4; CDR3nt: TGTGCCAGCAGTTTATTTGCTAGCGGGAGGAGAGGGAACATTCAGTACTTC; CDR3aa: CASSLFASGRRGNIQYF
abundance: -; v_gene: TRBV5-6; d_gene: -; j_gene: TRBJ1-1; CDR3nt: TGTGCCAGCAGCCTTTGGGGCGTAAACACTGAAGCTTTCTTT; CDR3aa: CASSLWGVNTEAFF
abundance: -; v_gene: TRBV9; d_gene: TRBD1; j_gene: TRBJ2-5; CDR3nt: TGTGCCAGCAGCGTGAGAGGACAGGGGATGGAGACCCAGTACTTC; CDR3aa: CASSVRGQGMETQYF
abundance: once; v_gene: TRBV7-6; d_gene: TRBD1; j_gene: TRBJ2-7; CDR3nt: TGTGCCAGCAGCGTGCGTCCCGGGACAGGGGCATCCTACGAGCAGTACTTC; CDR3aa: CASSVRPGTGASYEQYF
abundance: -; v_gene: TRBV15; d_gene: -; j_gene: TRBJ1-1; CDR3nt: TGTGCCACCGTACGAGGGGGGGACACTGAAGCTTTCTTT; CDR3aa: CATVRGGDTEAFF
abundance: -; v_gene: TRBV5-4; d_gene: -; j_gene: TRBJ2-1; CDR3nt: TGTGCCAGCAGCGAGGGGGGGAGGGAGATCGATGAGCAGTTCTTC; CDR3aa: CASSEGGREIDEQFF
abundance: -; v_gene: TRBV28; d_gene: -; j_gene: TRBJ2-3; CDR3nt: TGTGCCAACCAGAGAGGAGGCACAGATACGCAGTATTTT; CDR3aa: CANQRGGTDTQYF
abundance: -; v_gene: TRBV7-9; d_gene: -; j_gene: TRBJ1-1; CDR3nt: TGTGCCAGCAGGGAAAGGGGGGGGAACACTGAAGCTTTCTTT; CDR3aa: CASRERGGNTEAFF
abundance: -; v_gene: TRBV7-2; d_gene: -; j_gene: TRBJ2-2; CDR3nt: TGTGCCAGCAGCCCCCAAAACACCGGGGAGCTGTTTTTT; CDR3aa: CASSPQNTGELFF
abundance: -; v_gene: TRBV5-5; d_gene: TRBD1; j_gene: TRBJ2-7; CDR3nt: TGTGCCAGCAGCGCGGCCGGGACAGGAGGTTACGAGCAGTACTTC; CDR3aa: CASSAAGTGGYEQYF
abundance: once; v_gene: TRBV29-1; d_gene: TRBD1; j_gene: TRBJ2-4; CDR3nt: TGCAGCGTTGGACAGGGGGCTTTTAACAGTCAGTACTTC; CDR3aa: CSVGQGAFNSQYF
abundance: once; v_gene: TRBV19; d_gene: TRBD2; j_gene: TRBJ2-2; CDR3nt: TGTGCCAGTAACGAACTAGCGGGAGTAAAAACCGGGGAGCTGTTTTTT; CDR3aa: CASNELAGVKTGELFF
abundance: once; v_gene: TRBV2; d_gene: -; j_gene: TRBJ2-5; CDR3nt: TGTGCCAGCAGTGGCGGTAGCGGACTAACCGAGACCCAGTACTTC; CDR3aa: CASSGGSGLTETQYF
abundance: -; v_gene: TRBV7-2; d_gene: -; j_gene: TRBJ1-4; CDR3nt: TGTGCCAGCAGCTTATACGGGGGCGGGGGCGGTATAGAAAAACTGTTTTTT; CDR3aa: CASSLYGGGGGIEKLFF
abundance: -; v_gene: TRBV7-8; d_gene: -; j_gene: TRBJ2-7; CDR3nt: TGTGCCTCCGCACGGACCGAGGGCTCCTACGAGCAGTACTTC; CDR3aa: CASARTEGSYEQYF
abundance: -; v_gene: TRBV6-6; d_gene: -; j_gene: TRBJ1-3; CDR3nt: TGTGCCAGCAGTTACTTAGGGGTTGGAAACACCATATATTTT; CDR3aa: CASSYLGVGNTIYF
abundance: -; v_gene: TRBV6-6; d_gene: TRBD2; j_gene: TRBJ2-1; CDR3nt: TGTGCCAGCAGTTCCCCGACTAGCGGGAGGGGTAATGAGCAGTTCTTC; CDR3aa: CASSSPTSGRGNEQFF
abundance: -; v_gene: TRBV5-1; d_gene: -; j_gene: TRBJ2-7; CDR3nt: TGCGCCAGCAGCCGGCAGGGGGGTTACGAGCAGTACTTC; CDR3aa: CASSRQGGYEQYF
abundance: once; v_gene: TRBV15; d_gene: -; j_gene: TRBJ2-7; CDR3nt: TGTGCCACCAGCAGAGATCAACCAGGGGCCTACGAGCAGTACTTC; CDR3aa: CATSRDQPGAYEQYF
abundance: -; v_gene: TRBV19; d_gene: TRBD1; j_gene: TRBJ2-5; CDR3nt: TGTGCCAGTAGTATAGGAAACAGGGGGCAAGGCAGACGGCGAGAGACCCAGTACTTC; CDR3aa: CASSIGNRGQGRRRETQYF
abundance: -; v_gene: TRBV18; d_gene: -; j_gene: TRBJ1-4; CDR3nt: TGTGCCAGCTCACTCTCGGCCCAGGGGAACGAAAAACTGTTTTTT; CDR3aa: CASSLSAQGNEKLFF
abundance: -; v_gene: TRBV28; d_gene: TRBD1; j_gene: TRBJ2-7; CDR3nt: TGTGCCAGCAGTCCGTGGACAGGGGGAGGATTTTACTTC; CDR3aa: CASSPWTGGGFYF
abundance: -; v_gene: TRBV5-5; d_gene: TRBD1; j_gene: TRBJ2-7; CDR3nt: TGTGCCAGCATCCCCCCGGGACAGGGTCCCTACGAGCAGTACTTC; CDR3aa: CASIPPGQGPYEQYF
abundance: -; v_gene: TRBV2; d_gene: -; j_gene: TRBJ2-2; CDR3nt: TGTGCCAGCAGGGGGCAAAGGGCCGGGGAGCTGTTTTTT; CDR3aa: CASRGQRAGELFF
abundance: -; v_gene: TRBV5-1; d_gene: TRBD2; j_gene: TRBJ2-7; CDR3nt: TGCGCCAGCAGCTTGGGCGGGGCGGGACTAGCGGACCTAGGCTACGAGCAGTACTTC; CDR3aa: CASSLGGAGLADLGYEQYF